The sequence of this T cell receptor (beta chain) was determined in a study of cytomegalovirus exposure and HLA in healthy donors. Germline-derived CDR1 and CDR2 are SGHRS and YFSETQ. The CDR3 spans 13 residues. With 2 bases removed from V and 2 bases from J, the gap between germline ends came to 8 bases. Study results and limitations: As was reported, the classifier diagnosed cytomegalovirus status with high specificity and sensitivity. The authors enumerated roughly 180 TCR beta chains as linked to cytomegalovirus. Productive status was seen about 87% or about 30% of the time for most TCR beta V segments in an earlier analysis.

It was with 60 Vbeta and 13 Jbeta primers that the PCR ran. Clones were read by immunoSEQ multiplex PCR, and TCRdb kept only the in-frame ones, dropping some. The data show 180,000 or so clones, around three quarters seen once. Worth noting for this clone: Its target is not known.

V usage is TRBV5-1 and J usage is TRBJ2-7; D possibly corresponds to TRBD1 (5 bases). This TCR came from a woman aged 25-40 years in good health and CMV-seronegative. The sequenced sample was PBMCs. The CDR3 region has the DNA TGCGCCAGCAGCTTCAGGGAAACCTACGAGCAGTACTTC. Residues: CASSFRETYEQYF. The variable domain in full, with the rest retrieved from reference TRBV5-1 and TRBJ2-7, is KAGVTQTPRYLIKTRGQQVTLSCSPISGHRSVSWYQQTPGQGLQFLFEYFSETQRNKGNFPGRFSGRQFSNSRSEMNVSTLELGDSALYLCASSFRETYEQYFGPGTRLTVT.